Given below is one T cell receptor beta chain in context. No cognate antigen has been identified for it. Qualities for individual bases were not recorded, and no much larger clone is one base off. The data belong to a study of blood T cell repertoires in COVID-19 (dated by TCRdb to 2020 to 2022). With respect to the entire study: The collaborator samples originated in the United States, Italy and Spain and spanned the acute and convalescent phases of COVID-19. The prospective study material was composed of cDNA or gDNA derived from T cells, B-cell-depleted T cells, or PBMCs. Deeply sampled blood TCRbeta repertoires from subjects exposed to, actively infected with, or recovered from COVID-19 were included in the dataset. The repertoires were released in a freely available public database intended as a resource for research on the immune response to SARS-CoV-2. The samples were drawn from two sources: the first 160 participants of the ongoing ImmuneRACE study, and 1,000 to 1,500 subjects contributed by 6 global collaborators. A de-identified subject ID, COVID-19 status, age in years and sex were almost always included in the sample metadata. HLA class I and class II types, where available, came from metadata supplied by the sample provider rather than from assay-based typing.

Each collaborating institution followed its own protocols to collect whole blood in K2EDTA tubes. For TCRbeta analysis, collaborators shipped samples as frozen whole blood, isolated PBMCs, or DNA extracted from either of those sample types. The immunoSEQ Assay, a bias-controlled multiplex PCR, was used to amplify TCRbeta CDR3 regions from genomic DNA. For the original study's pipeline: Within the assay, amplification of reference gene primers was used to estimate how many nucleated cells each sample contained. Sequence reads were collapsed and filtered to measure the absolute abundance of every unique TCRbeta CDR3 rearrangement. For each sample, productive Simpson clonality was calculated by taking the square root of Simpson's diversity index across productive rearrangements. The table was pulled from immuneACCESS by TCRdb, which kept in-frame rearrangements only. Such tables lose some clones; where checked, under half of the loss comes from unresolved V genes, and the rest has no known cause. D and trimming come from the DNA, and the V and J calls and clone size come from that table. The sample table lists around 60,000 clones, over 90% of them with a count of one. Of the sample, roughly 4.5% falls within the top ten clones.

CDR1 and CDR2, per the germline V gene, are SQVTM and ANQGSEA. Measured from the cysteine to the phenylalanine, the CDR3 is 15 residues long. Kept here is only the CDR3 DNA, which spans 45 bases and is read in frame from base 1. Relative to germline, V is missing 7 bases and J is missing 7 bases, with 15 bases of the junction outside any gene match. What the study reported, not specific to this receptor: The amount of clinical and demographic metadata varied by source and participant and was provided uncurated.

The clonotype originates from a man in his fifties or sixties with active COVID-19. Source material: peripheral blood. The sequence links TRBV29-1 to TRBJ1-2, and TRBD1 aligns with 10 junction nucleotides. In nucleotide form, the sequence is TGCAGCGCCTCTCCGGCGACAGGGGGCGCCGGTGGCTACACCTTC. It is translated as CSASPATGGAGGYTF.